This T cell receptor beta chain was recorded in a study of T cell responses to AZD1222 COVID-19 vaccine. Findings and caveats of the study: When two AZD1222 doses had been given, Spike-specific TCR breadth and depth rose. Donor demographics were predominantly white British with a female majority; clonal diversity may be underestimated. In all cases, repertoires were sampled only after the peak T cell response.

Second doses were pooled across both intervals (about 4 or about 12 weeks). Trimming cost V 6 bases and J 4 bases; bases outside gene matches: 7. The CDR3 consists of 14 residues. Germline loops: CDR1 MDHEN, CDR2 SYDVKM. Clones were read by immunoSEQ multiplex PCR, and TCRdb kept only the in-frame ones, dropping some. The sample shows approximately 150,000 clones, almost 90% of them seen only once. On this clone: What it recognizes is unknown.

The chain links TRBV28 to TRBJ1-2, with 8 bases aligning to TRBD1. Sequenced here: peripheral blood, sampled 28 days after the second AZD1222 dose. This TCR was recovered from an adult who received the AZD1222 COVID-19 vaccine. CDR3 amino acids: CASSTGTGSYGYTF. The CDR3 DNA reads TGTGCCAGCAGCACCGGGACAGGATCCTATGGCTACACCTTC.